This T cell receptor beta chain was obtained from a study of OX40 agonist ivuxolimab in advanced cancers. The table came from immunoSEQ multiplex PCR; TCRdb's copy has only in-frame clones and leaves some out. The sample includes 55,000 to 90,000 clones, approximately 78% of them seen just once. The CDR3 consists of 17 residues. V lost 6 bases to trimming and J lost 2 bases, with 19 bases between them. CDR1 MGHDK and CDR2 SYGVNS come from the germline V gene. The sequence was obtained from an adult with an advanced solid tumor such as melanoma, head and neck, liver or kidney cancer. The rearrangement joins TRBV25-1 to TRBJ2-2; a possible D gene is TRBD1 (6 bases). Specimen: CD4+ or CD8+ T cells sorted from blood, collected in a trial of the OX40 agonist ivuxolimab. CDR3 protein: CASRQSGAGVNTGELFF. Here the CDR3 DNA reads TGTGCCAGCAGACAATCCGGGGCAGGGGTAAACACCGGGGAGCTGTTTTTT.